These 12 T cell receptor beta chains were all obtained from the same sample, sequenced in a study of blood T cell repertoires in COVID-19. Assay used: immunoSEQ multiplex PCR; TCRdb lists only in-frame clones, some missing. Of about 300,000 clones in the sample, 90% are singletons; the top ten hold over 5%. Sequenced sample: peripheral blood. The receptor set was obtained from a woman aged 45-60 years with COVID-19, enrolled during active disease.

The V and J genes are TRBV19 and TRBJ2-1, with 7 bases matching TRBD2. The CDR3 covers 19 residues. Trimming at V came to 5 bases and at J to 4 bases, leaving 20 bases not matched to a gene. Germline V lookup: CDR1 LNHDA, CDR2 SQIVND (reference sequence). The CDR3 protein is CASSPLLGTTTPPYNEQFF. CDR3 DNA sequence: TGTGCCAGTAGTCCCCTGCTAGGGACTACCACACCTCCTTACAATGAGCAGTTCTTC.

The V gene is TRBV7-2, the J gene TRBJ2-5, with 8 bases lining up with TRBD2. The germline gives CDR1 SGHTA, CDR2 FQGNSA. The CDR3 is made up of 16 amino acids. Trimming at V came to 1 base and at J to 4 bases, leaving 8 bases not matched to a gene. CDR3 coding DNA: TGTGCCAGCAGCTTAGAACCGGGAGGGCCGGTAGAGACCCAGTACTTC. This encodes CASSLEPGGPVETQYF. Full variable domain (remainder filled in from reference TRBV7-2 and TRBJ2-5): GAGVSQSPSNKVTEKGKDVELRCDPISGHTALYWYRQSLGQGLEFLIYFQGNSAPDKSGLPSDRFSAERTGGSVSTLTIQRTQQEDSAVYLCASSLEPGGPVETQYFGPGTRLLVL.

The chain couples TRBV6-6 to TRBJ1-5; TRBD1 is a possible D gene (5 bases). CDR3 length: 15 amino acids. Trimming stripped 2 bases from V and 5 bases from J, with 13 bases between. Germline lookup yields CDR1 MNHNY and CDR2 SVGAGI (reference sequence). The CDR3 spells CASSYAQGGDQPQHF. The CDR3 coding sequence is TGTGCCAGCAGTTACGCCCAGGGCGGAGATCAGCCCCAGCATTTT.

CDR3 bases: TGTGCCAGCAGCCAAGATGGCAGGGCTGGAAACACCATATATTTT. It codes for CASSQDGRAGNTIYF. This chain connects TRBV3-1 (or the pseudogene TRBV3-2) to TRBJ1-3, with D maybe TRBD1 (5 bases). This CDR3 is 15 amino acids long. The ends were cut back, 0 bases at V and 2 bases at J, with 8 bases in the middle. Germline CDR1 LGHDT, CDR2 YNNKEL (reference sequence).

The gene calls are TRBV3-1 (or the pseudogene TRBV3-2) and TRBJ2-5, with 7 bases aligning to TRBD2. This CDR3 is 14 amino acids long. With 4 bases clipped from V and 5 bases from J, the junction kept 7 bases outside the gene matches. CDR1 LGHDT and CDR2 YNNKEL come from the germline V gene (reference sequence). The CDR3 is CASSLDHSGETQYF. The CDR3 DNA follows: TGTGCCAGCAGCCTAGACCATAGCGGGGAGACCCAGTACTTC.

The gene calls are TRBV7-9 and TRBJ1-5; the D gene is possibly TRBD1 (5 bases). The germline V and J ends were trimmed by 5 bases and 0 bases, with 20 bases remaining between them. CDR1 is SEHNR and CDR2 is FQNEAQ in the germline V gene (reference sequence). CDR3 length equals 18 residues. The CDR3 is CASSPSRAGRDSNQPQHF. CDR3 in DNA: TGTGCCAGCAGCCCCAGTCGGGCAGGGAGGGATAGCAATCAGCCCCAGCATTTT. Full variable domain (rest looked up from reference TRBV7-9 and TRBJ1-5): DTGVSQNPRHKITKRGQNVTFRCDPISEHNRLYWYRQTLGQGPEFLTYFQNEAQLEKSRLLSDRFSAERPKGSFSTLEIQRTEQGDSAMYLCASSPSRAGRDSNQPQHFGDGTRLSIL.

The chain combines TRBV20-1 with TRBJ1-1; 7 bases align to TRBD1. The V gene end was trimmed by 1 base and the J gene end by 11 bases; junction bases not matched to a gene: 4. CDR3 length: 11 residues. CDR1 and CDR2 from the germline V gene are DFQATT and SNEGSKA (reference sequence). In DNA, the CDR3 is TGCAGTGCTAGAGGGACAGGCGTCGCTTTCTTT. Protein sequence: CSARGTGVAFF.

The V call is TRBV5-4, the J call TRBJ1-1, with 7 nucleotides matching TRBD1. With 4 bases clipped from V and 5 bases from J, the junction kept 14 bases outside the gene matches. Germline V lookup: CDR1 SGHNT, CDR2 YYREEE (reference sequence). CDR3 length: 16 amino acids. CDR3 amino acids: CASSRGPGGVSTEAFF. The CDR3 DNA reads as TGTGCCAGCAGCCGGGGCCCAGGGGGAGTTTCGACTGAAGCTTTCTTT. Supplemented by reference TRBV5-4 and TRBJ1-1, the full variable domain reads ETGVTQSPTHLIKTRGQQVTLRCSSQSGHNTVSWYQQALGQGPQFIFQYYREEENGRGNFPPRFSGLQFPNYSSELNVNALELDDSALYLCASSRGPGGVSTEAFFGQGTRLTVV.

The J gene is TRBJ2-3, the V gene TRBV12-2; TRBD2 is the table's D call and was not checked against the DNA. TRBV12-2 is a known pseudogene. This CDR3 has 16 amino acids. The CDR3 reads CASYCGGRGYRDTQYF. The CDR3 coding sequence is TGTGCAAGTTATTGCGGCGGGAGGGGGTATAGAGATACGCAGTATTTT.

The V and J genes are TRBV3-1 (or the pseudogene TRBV3-2) and TRBJ1-2; no definite D call. Germline V gene lookup returns CDR1 LGHDT and CDR2 YNNKEL (reference sequence). The germline V and J ends were trimmed by 0 bases and 2 bases, with 10 bases remaining between them. The CDR3 loop spans 15 amino acids. CDR3 coding DNA: TGTGCCAGCAGCCAAGATACGTCGCGGAACTATGGCTACACCTTC. Its translation is CASSQDTSRNYGYTF.

The chain is built from TRBV7-9 and TRBJ2-2; D gene unclear. Trimming took off 1 base at V and 0 bases at J, with 6 bases between the two ends. In germline, CDR1 is SEHNR, CDR2 FQNEAQ (reference sequence). This CDR3 region has 15 residues. The CDR3 spells CASSLVAANTGELFF. CDR3 in DNA: TGTGCCAGCAGCTTAGTCGCGGCGAACACCGGGGAGCTGTTTTTT. Combining the CDR3 with reference TRBV7-9 and TRBJ2-2 gives the whole variable domain DTGVSQNPRHKITKRGQNVTFRCDPISEHNRLYWYRQTLGQGPEFLTYFQNEAQLEKSRLLSDRFSAERPKGSFSTLEIQRTEQGDSAMYLCASSLVAANTGELFFGEGSRLTVL.

The chain is built from TRBV29-1 and TRBJ2-3, with 10 bases lining up with TRBD1. The V and J ends lost 5 bases and 3 bases, in that order; junction bases with no gene match: 2. CDR1 is SQVTM, CDR2 ANQGSEA, per germline. The CDR3 runs to 13 residues. CDR3 DNA sequence: TGCAGCGTTAGGACAGGGGGGACAGATACGCAGTATTTT. Amino acids: CSVRTGGTDTQYF.